Listed below are T cell receptor beta chains from one sample, sequenced in a study of CD8 T cells in Susac syndrome. A single record per CDR3 protein comes from TCRdb applying MiXCR to the immunoSEQ multiplex PCR reads. The data contain approximately 190,000 distinct CDR3 sequences, 85% to 95% of them singletons. Sequencing was done on a sample of CD8+ T cells from PBMCs. All receptors come from a human donor with Susac syndrome. Both conserved end residues are trimmed from each CDR3.

ASSLAGMGPAYGYT	TRBJ1-2	TRBV11-2
SARVGGAITDTQY	TRBJ2-3	TRBV20-1
ASSLFLSEGYRGDDEQF	TRBJ2-1	TRBV7-8
ASSLAGEWNNEQF	TRBJ2-1	TRBV5-1
ATSSPITGELF	TRBJ2-2	TRBV24-1
ASSLTGSGELF	TRBJ2-2	TRBV13
ASSREWNTEAF	TRBJ1-1	TRBV19
ASSRTLEKLF	TRBJ1-4	TRBV12-3/TRBV12-4
ASSSVGPGEFYEQY	TRBJ2-7	TRBV7-9
SVDTGNLPNTEAF	TRBJ1-1	TRBV29-1
ASSYYGTLNTEAF	TRBJ1-1	TRBV3-1
ASSPSRGFEKLF	TRBJ1-4	TRBV14
SARVPGTQNQETQY	TRBJ2-5	TRBV20-1